This passage covers 4 T cell receptor beta chains from one sample sequenced in a study of blood T cell repertoires in COVID-19. Clones were read by immunoSEQ multiplex PCR, and TCRdb kept only the in-frame ones, dropping some. The table has around 400,000 clones, roughly 90% seen once. The source material was peripheral blood. These receptors were taken from a man aged 35-49 years with acute or convalescent COVID-19.

The genes are TRBV4-3 and TRBJ2-1; D possibly corresponds to TRBD2 (5 bases). The V and J ends lost 3 bases and 0 bases respectively, with 15 bases between them. Germline CDR1 reads LGHNA; CDR2 reads YSLEER. This CDR3 has 17 residues. The CDR3 protein is CASSHPMSEGSYNEQFF. In DNA, the CDR3 is TGCGCCAGCAGCCACCCAATGTCTGAGGGCTCCTACAATGAGCAGTTCTTC.

The V and J genes are TRBV2 and TRBJ2-3, with TRBD1 matching over 8 bases. V was pared by 5 bases and J by 6 bases, with 10 bases of the junction left unmatched. CDR3 length equals 15 residues. From germline, CDR1 is SNHLY and CDR2 FYNNEI. The CDR3 nucleotides are TGTGCCAGCAGTACGACAGGGGTGTCTTGGGATACGCAGTATTTT. It codes for CASSTTGVSWDTQYF.

In its sample, this clone was seen once. This rearrangement joins TRBV12-3 or TRBV12-4 to TRBJ1-6; the match to TRBD1 covers 9 bases. J lost 15 bases, V lost 3 bases, and 3 bases had no gene match. The CDR3 is 12 amino acids. The CDR3 here is CASSFGQGNLHF. CDR3 bases: TGTGCCAGCAGTTTTGGACAGGGGAACCTCCACTTT.

This rearrangement joins TRBV27 to TRBJ1-1, with D uncertain. The V end was cut by 1 base, the J end by 3 bases, with 9 bases between. Germline CDR1 reads MNHEY; CDR2 reads SMNVEV (reference sequence). The CDR3 is 14 residues long. The CDR3 nucleotides read TGTGCCAGCAGTTTATTTGCCGGGGACACTGAAGCTTTCTTT. Protein product: CASSLFAGDTEAFF.